A selection of T cell receptor beta chains follows, all from one sample in a study of response to subunit inactivated influenza vaccine. Each CDR3 protein gets one entry after TCRdb re-called the RT-PCR reads with MiXCR. The profile shows about 520,000 distinct CDR3 sequences, 11% of them singletons. The material was PBMCs from blood, obtained about 40 days after vaccination. All receptors derive from a man aged 50-59 years who received an inactivated influenza vaccine. CDR3s include the opening cysteine and the closing phenylalanine or tryptophan. Each record gives: J gene, D gene, V gene, clone size, CDR3 protein, CDR3 DNA. A D gene is named only where the DNA matches it firmly. Where a row states a size, it is once, few, many or the class of an expanded clone; other rows omit it.

TRBJ1-1	NA	TRBV7-2	many	CASSLWGGMNTEAFF	TGTGCCAGCAGCTTATGGGGAGGCATGAACACTGAAGCTTTCTTT
TRBJ2-7	NA	TRBV11-2	NA	CASSLDRLGRFEQYF	TGTGCCAGCAGCTTAGATCGATTGGGCAGGTTCGAGCAGTACTTC
TRBJ1-2	TRBD1	TRBV5-5	few	CASSLGQGAQNYGYTF	TGTGCCAGCAGCTTGGGACAGGGGGCGCAGAACTATGGCTACACCTTC
TRBJ2-2	TRBD2	TRBV7-3	NA	CASSPLAGVVGELFF	TGTGCCAGCAGTCCCCTAGCGGGAGTAGTCGGGGAGCTGTTTTTT
TRBJ1-2	NA	TRBV29-1	few	CSVAEGYTF	TGCAGCGTTGCCGAGGGCTACACCTTC
TRBJ2-3	NA	TRBV5-1	few	CASSLAIRGTDTQYF	TGCGCCAGCAGCTTGGCCATTAGGGGCACAGATACGCAGTATTTT
TRBJ2-7	TRBD1	TRBV7-7	NA	CASSFDRGYEQYF	TGTGCTAGCAGTTTCGACAGGGGCTACGAGCAGTACTTC
TRBJ2-3	NA	TRBV11-2	NA	CASRDFSTDTQYF	TGTGCCAGCCGGGACTTCTCCACAGATACGCAGTATTTT
TRBJ2-6	NA	TRBV27	NA	CASSFLLPGSGANVLTF	TGTGCCAGCAGTTTCTTACTTCCAGGGTCCGGGGCCAACGTCCTGACTTTC
TRBJ2-7	TRBD2	TRBV7-2	NA	CASSSTSGVAYEQYF	TGTGCCAGCAGCTCGACTAGCGGGGTGGCCTACGAGCAGTACTTC
TRBJ2-2	NA	TRBV7-2	few	CASSQLGANTGELFF	TGTGCCAGCAGCCAACTGGGGGCGAACACCGGGGAGCTGTTTTTT
TRBJ1-2	NA	TRBV7-9	few	CASSLSENYGYTF	TGTGCCAGCAGCTTAAGCGAGAACTATGGCTACACCTTC
TRBJ1-2	NA	TRBV6-1	many	CASSLANPSYGYTF	TGTGCCAGCTCGCTGGCAAACCCCTCCTATGGCTACACCTTC
TRBJ2-1	NA	TRBV25-1	NA	CASSDQRIEQFF	TGTGCCAGCAGTGACCAAAGGATTGAGCAGTTCTTC
TRBJ2-1	TRBD2	TRBV13	NA	CASSLLSGSRDEQFF	TGTGCCAGCAGCTTACTCAGCGGGAGTAGGGATGAGCAGTTCTTC
TRBJ2-4	NA	TRBV11-2	few	CASSLGQLVAKNIQYF	TGTGCCAGCAGCTTGGGCCAGCTCGTAGCCAAAAACATTCAGTACTTC
TRBJ1-2	TRBD1	TRBV20-1	few	CSASLRDRGLEGYTF	TGCAGTGCTAGTCTCCGGGACAGGGGGCTGGAGGGCTACACCTTC
TRBJ2-6	TRBD1	TRBV12-3/TRBV12-4	many	CASSEGAGANVLTF	TGTGCCAGCAGCGAGGGGGCCGGGGCCAACGTCCTGACTTTC
TRBJ2-2	NA	TRBV12-3/TRBV12-4	few	CASSLWQVNTGELFF	TGTGCCAGCAGTTTATGGCAGGTGAACACCGGGGAGCTGTTTTTT
TRBJ2-3	NA	TRBV6-2/TRBV6-3	few	CASSYSRDDTDTQYF	TGTGCCAGCAGTTACTCGCGGGACGACACAGATACGCAGTATTTT
TRBJ2-1	TRBD2	TRBV7-2	NA	CANRLAGAGGSHEQFF	TGTGCGAACAGACTAGCGGGAGCCGGGGGGTCTCATGAGCAGTTCTTC
TRBJ2-7	NA	TRBV12-3/TRBV12-4	many	CASSVGVTYEQYF	TGTGCCAGCAGCGTGGGGGTAACCTACGAGCAGTACTTC
TRBJ2-3	NA	TRBV6-1	NA	CASRTNRDATQYF	TGTGCCAGCAGAACAAACCGGGACGCTACGCAGTATTTT
TRBJ2-1	TRBD2	TRBV3-1	few	CASSQDPLAGGPGEQFF	TGTGCCAGCAGCCAAGACCCACTAGCGGGAGGGCCGGGGGAGCAGTTCTTC
TRBJ1-2	NA	TRBV5-1	few	CASSLGSTNYGYTF	TGCGCCAGCAGCTTGGGCAGCACTAACTATGGCTACACCTTC
TRBJ2-1	NA	TRBV9	few	CASSVTYNEQFF	TGTGCCAGCAGCGTAACATACAATGAGCAGTTCTTC
TRBJ2-7	NA	TRBV15	NA	CATSRPDRPGYEQYF	TGTGCCACCAGCAGACCTGACAGGCCCGGGTACGAGCAGTACTTC
TRBJ2-2	NA	TRBV30	NA	CACTLSPAANTGELFF	TGTGCCTGTACCCTCTCCCCGGCCGCGAACACCGGGGAGCTGTTTTTT
TRBJ2-2	NA	TRBV9	NA	CASSPGAAAGELFF	TGTGCCAGCAGCCCGGGTGCCGCGGCCGGGGAGCTGTTTTTT
TRBJ2-1	TRBD2	TRBV7-8	NA	CASSLSGRDAYNEQFF	TGTGCCAGCAGTCTAAGCGGGAGGGACGCCTACAATGAGCAGTTCTTC
TRBJ1-4	NA	TRBV11-2	NA	CASSLFEKLFF	TGTGCCAGCAGCTTATTTGAAAAACTGTTTTTT
TRBJ2-1	NA	TRBV6-2/TRBV6-3	few	CASSKSVGGRRNEQFF	TGTGCCAGCAGTAAAAGTGTCGGGGGAAGACGCAATGAGCAGTTCTTC
TRBJ2-7	NA	TRBV20-1	NA	CSASSGGHTYEQYF	TGCAGTGCTAGCTCAGGAGGCCATACCTACGAGCAGTACTTC
TRBJ2-5	NA	TRBV3-2	NA	CATSQDGGQRGTQYF	TGTGCCACCTCCCAAGATGGGGGGCAGAGGGGGACCCAGTACTTC
TRBJ2-1	TRBD2	TRBV20-1	NA	CSASATGGGRYNEQFF	TGCAGTGCTAGTGCCACCGGGGGGGGCCGGTACAATGAGCAGTTCTTC
TRBJ2-7	NA	TRBV7-9	NA	CASSHTSLYEQYF	TGTGCCAGCAGTCATACATCTCTCTACGAGCAGTACTTC
TRBJ2-2	TRBD1	TRBV18	NA	CASSPPSRTGKSGELFF	TGTGCCAGCTCACCACCGTCGAGGACAGGGAAATCCGGGGAGCTGTTTTTT
TRBJ2-3	NA	TRBV7-9	NA	CASSPGFVSAGDTQYF	TGTGCCAGCAGCCCCGGCTTCGTTTCAGCAGGTGATACGCAGTATTTT
TRBJ2-3	NA	TRBV10-1	few	CASSVSSADTQYF	TGCGCCAGCAGTGTGAGTAGCGCGGATACGCAGTATTTT
TRBJ1-4	NA	TRBV19	few	CASSRGRALDEKLFF	TGTGCCAGTAGTCGTGGCAGGGCCCTAGATGAAAAACTGTTTTTT
TRBJ2-2	NA	TRBV18	NA	CASSPGGRPNTGELFF	TGTGCCAGCTCACCAGGCGGCCGCCCGAACACCGGGGAGCTGTTTTTT
TRBJ1-4	NA	TRBV20-1	few	CSARDTREELFF	TGCAGTGCTAGAGATACAAGGGAGGAACTGTTTTTT
TRBJ1-2	NA	TRBV29-1	NA	CSVGSGRDGYTF	TGCAGCGTTGGGTCAGGGAGGGATGGCTACACCTTC
TRBJ1-1	NA	TRBV20-1	NA	CSARVEAGGILGTEAFF	TGCAGTGCTAGAGTCGAAGCTGGGGGGATTTTGGGAACTGAAGCTTTCTTT
TRBJ2-7	TRBD1	TRBV7-3	NA	CASSLWDSYEQYF	TGTGCCAGCAGCCTCTGGGACAGCTACGAGCAGTACTTC
TRBJ2-5	TRBD2	TRBV27	many	CASSLRSGRGETQYF	TGTGCCAGCAGTTTACGTAGCGGGAGAGGGGAGACCCAGTACTTC
TRBJ2-2	NA	TRBV5-1	few	CASSIVVPEATGELFF	TGCGCCAGCAGCATCGTGGTCCCCGAGGCCACCGGGGAGCTGTTTTTT
TRBJ2-7	TRBD1	TRBV5-1	NA	CASSAPGTEYEQYF	TGCGCCAGCAGCGCCCCCGGGACAGAATACGAGCAGTACTTC
TRBJ2-2	NA	TRBV15	NA	CATSREGAGELFF	TGTGCCACCAGCAGAGAAGGGGCCGGGGAGCTGTTTTTT
TRBJ2-7	NA	TRBV20-1	NA	CSARDDHAAYEQYF	TGCAGTGCTAGAGATGACCACGCCGCCTACGAGCAGTACTTC
TRBJ2-7	NA	TRBV19	few	CASSVGLDSTYEQYF	TGTGCCAGTAGTGTCGGATTGGACAGTACCTACGAGCAGTACTTC
TRBJ2-7	TRBD1	TRBV29-1	NA	CSVYPTGERDEQYF	TGCAGCGTCTACCCGACAGGGGAAAGGGACGAGCAGTACTTC
TRBJ1-1	NA	TRBV20-1	few	CSARDLVRANTEAFF	TGCAGTGCTAGAGATCTTGTCAGGGCGAACACTGAAGCTTTCTTT
TRBJ2-3	NA	TRBV27	few	CASSGIGDTQYF	TGTGCCAGCAGTGGTATTGGAGATACGCAGTATTTT